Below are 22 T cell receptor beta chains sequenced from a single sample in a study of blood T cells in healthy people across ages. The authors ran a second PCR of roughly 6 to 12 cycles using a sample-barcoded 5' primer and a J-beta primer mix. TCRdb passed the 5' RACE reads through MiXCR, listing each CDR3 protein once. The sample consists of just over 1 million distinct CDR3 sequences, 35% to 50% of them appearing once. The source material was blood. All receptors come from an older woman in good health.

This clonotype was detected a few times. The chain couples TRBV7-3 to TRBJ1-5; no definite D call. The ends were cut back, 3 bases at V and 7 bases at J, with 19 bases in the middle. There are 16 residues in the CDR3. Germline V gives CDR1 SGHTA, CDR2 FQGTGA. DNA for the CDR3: TGTGCCAGCAGCTTCCCAAAAGCCAGAATTGAGCAGCCCCAGCATTTT. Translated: CASSFPKARIEQPQHF. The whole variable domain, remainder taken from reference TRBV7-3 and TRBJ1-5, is GAGVSQTPSNKVTEKGKYVELRCDPISGHTALYWYRQSLGQGPEFLIYFQGTGAADDSGLPNDRFFAVRPEGSVSTLKIQRTERGDSAVYLCASSFPKARIEQPQHFGDGTRLSIL.

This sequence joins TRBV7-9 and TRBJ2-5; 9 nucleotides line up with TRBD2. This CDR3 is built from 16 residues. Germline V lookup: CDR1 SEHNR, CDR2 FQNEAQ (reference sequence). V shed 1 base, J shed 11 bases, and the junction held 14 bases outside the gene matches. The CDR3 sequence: CASSLDTGLAFHEQYF. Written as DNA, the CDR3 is TGTGCCAGCAGCTTAGACACGGGACTAGCCTTCCATGAGCAGTACTTC.

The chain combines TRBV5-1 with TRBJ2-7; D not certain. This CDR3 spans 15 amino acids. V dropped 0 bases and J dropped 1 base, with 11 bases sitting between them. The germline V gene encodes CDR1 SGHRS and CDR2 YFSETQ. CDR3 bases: TGCGCCAGCAGCTTGGGCCGGGTTGCTTCCTACGAGCAGTACTTC. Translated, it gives CASSLGRVASYEQYF.

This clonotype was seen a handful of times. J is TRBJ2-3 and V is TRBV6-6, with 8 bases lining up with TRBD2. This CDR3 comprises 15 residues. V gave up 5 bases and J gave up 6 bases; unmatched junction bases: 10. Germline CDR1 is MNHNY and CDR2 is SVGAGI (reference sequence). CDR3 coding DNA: TGTGCCAGCAGTAAAGGGACTAGTCGTCCGGATACGCAGTATTTT. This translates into CASSKGTSRPDTQYF.

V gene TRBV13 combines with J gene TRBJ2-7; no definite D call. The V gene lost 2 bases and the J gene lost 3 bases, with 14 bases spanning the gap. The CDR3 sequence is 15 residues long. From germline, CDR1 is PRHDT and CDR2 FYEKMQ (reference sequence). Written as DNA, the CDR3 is TGTGCCAGCAGCTTACATTCGGCTTGCCTCTACGAGCAGTACTTC. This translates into CASSLHSACLYEQYF.

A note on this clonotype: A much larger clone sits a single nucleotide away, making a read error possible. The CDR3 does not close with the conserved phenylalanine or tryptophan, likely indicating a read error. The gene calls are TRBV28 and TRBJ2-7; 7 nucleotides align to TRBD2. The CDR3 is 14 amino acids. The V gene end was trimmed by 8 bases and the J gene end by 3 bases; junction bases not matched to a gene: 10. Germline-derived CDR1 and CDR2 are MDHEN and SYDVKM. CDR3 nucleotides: TGTGCCAGCGGAATAGCGGGTGTTGACTACGAGCAGTACCTC. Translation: CASGIAGVDYEQYL.

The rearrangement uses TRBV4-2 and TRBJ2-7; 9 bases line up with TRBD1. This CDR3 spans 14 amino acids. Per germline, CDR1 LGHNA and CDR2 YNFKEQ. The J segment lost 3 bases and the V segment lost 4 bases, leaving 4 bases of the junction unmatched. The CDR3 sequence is CASSPQTGGYEQYF. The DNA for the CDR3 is TGTGCCAGCAGCCCCCAGACAGGGGGCTACGAGCAGTACTTC.

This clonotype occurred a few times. The CDR3 region has the DNA TGTGCCTGGGCAAGGACAGGGGCCACAGATACGCAGTATTTT. Protein product: CAWARTGATDTQYF. The J gene is TRBJ2-3, the V gene TRBV30, with 9 bases lining up with TRBD1. Germline CDR1 GTSNPN, CDR2 SVGIG (reference sequence). V was pared by 5 bases and J by 2 bases, with 5 bases of the junction left unmatched. The CDR3 is made up of 14 amino acids.

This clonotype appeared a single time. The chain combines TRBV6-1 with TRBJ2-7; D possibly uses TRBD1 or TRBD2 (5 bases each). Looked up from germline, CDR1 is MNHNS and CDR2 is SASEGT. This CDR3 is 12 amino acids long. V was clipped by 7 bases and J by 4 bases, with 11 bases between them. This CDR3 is CASTRDEYEQYF. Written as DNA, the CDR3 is TGTGCCAGCACCCGGGACGAATACGAGCAGTACTTC.

The CDR3 sequence: CASSTNRLLPKNIQYF. Here the CDR3 DNA reads TGTGCCAGTAGTACAAACAGGCTGCTCCCTAAAAACATTCAGTACTTC. This rearrangement joins TRBV19 to TRBJ2-7; maybe TRBD1 (5 bases). The DNA end is more similar to TRBJ2-4, so the J call may be wrong. Germline V CDR1 and CDR2: LNHDA, SQIVND (reference sequence). The CDR3 extends over 16 amino acids.

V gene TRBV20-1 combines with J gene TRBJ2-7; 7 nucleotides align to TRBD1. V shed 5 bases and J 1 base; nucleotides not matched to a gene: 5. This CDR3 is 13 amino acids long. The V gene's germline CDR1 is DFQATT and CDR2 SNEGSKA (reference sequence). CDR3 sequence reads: CSAEGQVSYEQYF. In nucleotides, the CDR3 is TGCAGTGCTGAAGGACAGGTTTCCTACGAGCAGTACTTC.

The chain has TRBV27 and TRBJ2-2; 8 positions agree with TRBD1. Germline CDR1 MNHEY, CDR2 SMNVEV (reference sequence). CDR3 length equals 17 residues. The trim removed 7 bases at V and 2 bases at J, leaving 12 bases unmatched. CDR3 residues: CASTSLRTGFNTGELFF. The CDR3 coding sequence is TGTGCCAGCACCTCCTTACGGACAGGGTTTAACACCGGGGAGCTGTTTTTT.

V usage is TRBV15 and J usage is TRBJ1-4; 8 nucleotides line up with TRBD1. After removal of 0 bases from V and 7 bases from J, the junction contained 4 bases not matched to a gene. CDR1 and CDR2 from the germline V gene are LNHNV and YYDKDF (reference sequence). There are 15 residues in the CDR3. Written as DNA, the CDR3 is TGTGCCACCAGCAGAGAGGACAGGGAAGGTGAAAAACTGTTTTTT. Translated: CATSREDREGEKLFF.

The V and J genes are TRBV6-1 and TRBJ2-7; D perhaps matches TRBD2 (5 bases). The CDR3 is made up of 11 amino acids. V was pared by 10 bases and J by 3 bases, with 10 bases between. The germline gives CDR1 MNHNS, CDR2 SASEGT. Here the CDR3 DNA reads TGTGCCACCGTAACTAGCTACGAGCAGTACTTC. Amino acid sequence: CATVTSYEQYF.

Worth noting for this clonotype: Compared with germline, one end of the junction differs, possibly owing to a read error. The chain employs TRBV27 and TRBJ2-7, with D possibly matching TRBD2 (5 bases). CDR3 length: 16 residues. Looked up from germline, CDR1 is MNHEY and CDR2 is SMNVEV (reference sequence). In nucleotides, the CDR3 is TGTGCCAGCACCCCGGCAGGCGGGTCGAGCTCCTACGAGCGGTACTTC. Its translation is CASTPAGGSSSYERYF.

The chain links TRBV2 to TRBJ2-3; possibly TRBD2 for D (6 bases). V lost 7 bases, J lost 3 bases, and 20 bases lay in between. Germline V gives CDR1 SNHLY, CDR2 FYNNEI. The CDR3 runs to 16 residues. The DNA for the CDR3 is TGTGCCAGCAAAGTGGGGCAGGGAGGTTTTACAGATACGCAGTATTTT. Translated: CASKVGQGGFTDTQYF.

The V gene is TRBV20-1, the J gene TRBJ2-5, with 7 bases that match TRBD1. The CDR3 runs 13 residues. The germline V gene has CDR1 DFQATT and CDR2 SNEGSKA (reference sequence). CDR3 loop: CLNPGTVQETQYF. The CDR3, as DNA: TGCCTGAACCCAGGGACAGTTCAAGAGACCCAGTACTTC.

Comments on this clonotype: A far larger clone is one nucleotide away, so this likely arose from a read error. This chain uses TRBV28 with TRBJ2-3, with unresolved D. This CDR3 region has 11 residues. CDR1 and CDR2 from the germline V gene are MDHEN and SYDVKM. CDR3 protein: CANSNTDTQYF. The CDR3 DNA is TGTGCCAACAGTAACACAGATACGCAGTATTTT. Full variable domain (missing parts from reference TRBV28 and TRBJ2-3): DVKVTQSSRYLVKRTGEKVFLECVQDMDHENMFWYRQDPGLGLRLIYFSYDVKMKEKGDIPEGYSVSREKKERFSLILESASTNQTSMYLCANSNTDTQYFGPGTRLTVL.

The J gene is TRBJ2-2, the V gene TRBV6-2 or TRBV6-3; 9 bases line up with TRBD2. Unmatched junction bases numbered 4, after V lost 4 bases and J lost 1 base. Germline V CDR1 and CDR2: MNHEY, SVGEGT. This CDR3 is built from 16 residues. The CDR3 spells CASSSTSGWNTGELFF. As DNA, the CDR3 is TGTGCCAGCAGTTCCACTAGCGGGTGGAACACCGGGGAGCTGTTTTTT.

CDR3 DNA sequence: TGCAGCACTATCGGGACAGGGGCTTTCTACGAGCAGTACTTC. Translating it yields CSTIGTGAFYEQYF. The chain joins TRBV29-1 to TRBJ2-7; 10 nucleotides agree with TRBD1. V dropped 8 bases and J dropped 3; count of bases not matched to a gene: 10. The CDR3 totals 14 residues. The germline CDR1 and CDR2 sequences are SQVTM and ANQGSEA.

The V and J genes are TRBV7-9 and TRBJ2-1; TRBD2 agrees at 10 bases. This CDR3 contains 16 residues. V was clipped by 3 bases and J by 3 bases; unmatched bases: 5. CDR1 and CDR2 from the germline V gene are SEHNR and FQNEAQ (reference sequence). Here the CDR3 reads CASSFGASGSYNEQFF. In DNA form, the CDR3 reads TGTGCCAGCAGCTTTGGAGCTAGCGGGAGCTACAATGAGCAGTTCTTC.

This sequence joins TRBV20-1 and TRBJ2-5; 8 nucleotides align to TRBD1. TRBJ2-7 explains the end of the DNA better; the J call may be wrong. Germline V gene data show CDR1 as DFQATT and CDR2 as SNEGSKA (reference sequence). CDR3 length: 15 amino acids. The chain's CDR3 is CSATGGPGGIDEQYF. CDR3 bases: TGCAGTGCTACCGGAGGGCCAGGGGGCATCGACGAGCAGTACTTC.